These 7 T cell receptor beta chains share one sample of origin, sequenced in a study of OX40 agonist ivuxolimab in advanced cancers. TCRdb's table, derived via immunoSEQ multiplex PCR, lists solely in-frame clones and lacks some. The sample lists approximately 76,000 clones; approximately 91% were seen once. Sequencing was performed on CD4+ or CD8+ T cells sorted from blood, taken in a trial of the OX40 agonist ivuxolimab. The receptors derive from an adult with an advanced solid tumor such as melanoma, head and neck, liver or kidney cancer.

The V call is TRBV4-1, the J call TRBJ2-3; possible D gene TRBD1, 6 bases. Germline CDR1 and CDR2: MGHRA and YSYEKL. Trimming took off 0 bases at V and 5 bases at J, with 15 bases between the two ends. The CDR3 extends over 16 amino acids. In nucleotides, the CDR3 is TGCGCCAGCAGCCAAGATTGGCAGGGGAGAGGAGATACGCAGTATTTT. Encoded protein: CASSQDWQGRGDTQYF.

The CDR3 loop is CASSLVRGAGKETQYF. The CDR3 DNA reads as TGTGCCAGCAGCTTAGTCCGAGGTGCGGGAAAAGAGACCCAGTACTTC. The genes are TRBV7-2 and TRBJ2-5; the D gene is possibly TRBD2 (6 bases). Germline assignment: CDR1 SGHTA and CDR2 FQGNSA. The CDR3 has 16 amino acids. V gave up 1 base and J gave up 3 bases, with 15 bases separating them.

The chain is built from TRBV29-1 and TRBJ1-4; no definite D call. The CDR3 has 12 amino acids. Germline loops: CDR1 SQVTM, CDR2 ANQGSEA. V lost 6 bases and J 9 bases, leaving 14 bases between the germline ends. The CDR3 nucleotides are TGCAGCGTCGACGGACCTGACAAAAAACTGTTTTTT. This encodes CSVDGPDKKLFF.

This sequence joins TRBV30 and TRBJ2-1, with D unclear. CDR1 is GTSNPN, CDR2 SVGIG, per germline (reference sequence). CDR3 size: 14 residues. V was cut by 5 bases and J by 7 bases, with 18 bases left in between. The chain's CDR3 is CAWLWGRGKNEQFF. The CDR3 DNA sequence: TGTGCCTGGCTATGGGGTAGAGGAAAAAATGAGCAGTTCTTC.

The chain is built from TRBV5-1 and TRBJ2-1; D tentatively fits TRBD1 or TRBD2 (5 bases each). The germline V gene encodes CDR1 SGHRS and CDR2 YFSETQ. The V and J ends lost 3 bases and 0 bases respectively, with 19 bases between them. The CDR3 runs 18 residues. CDR3 in amino acids: CASSYGPLEGRSYNEQFF. The CDR3 coding sequence is TGCGCCAGCAGCTACGGCCCTTTAGAGGGACGCTCCTACAATGAGCAGTTCTTC.

This clone was counted once. The V call is TRBV6-5, the J call TRBJ1-1, with D unresolved. The length of the CDR3 is 14 residues. Germline CDR1 and CDR2: MNHEY and SVGAGI. V gave up 6 bases and J gave up 1 base, with 12 bases separating them. The CDR3 nucleotides are TGTGCCAGCAGGTCCGAGGGAGCGAACACTGAAGCTTTCTTT. Its translation is CASRSEGANTEAFF.

This clone showed up just a few times. V and J are TRBV19 and TRBJ1-5; D gene ambiguous. This CDR3 has 15 residues. The germline gives CDR1 LNHDA, CDR2 SQIVND (reference sequence). With 6 bases removed from V and 2 bases from J, the gap between germline ends came to 14 bases. The CDR3 sequence is CASRTEDGRNQPQHF. CDR3 nucleotides: TGTGCCAGTAGAACGGAAGACGGACGCAATCAGCCCCAGCATTTT.